These 11 T cell receptor beta chains originate from one sample sequenced in a study of blood T cell repertoires in COVID-19 (dated by TCRdb to 2020 to 2021). The library was produced with the immunoSEQ multiplex PCR assay. The source is immuneACCESS, and TCRdb retained only in-frame sequences with V and J called. Part of the clones is not carried over; for the studies checked, unresolved V genes explain less than half of this, and the remainder is unexplained. Across this sample there are about 330,000 clones, with 86% seen only once. Around 1.5% of the sample rests with the top ten. The sample comprised peripheral blood. Receptors originate from a woman aged 45-65 years with acute or convalescent COVID-19.

This chain connects TRBV27 to TRBJ2-7; TRBD2 agrees at 8 bases. The CDR3 covers 13 residues. J gave up 9 bases and V 6 bases, and 10 bases lay outside the gene matches. CDR1 and CDR2 (germline): MNHEY, SMNVEV (reference sequence). The CDR3 reads CASSFNREGRQYF. In DNA form, the CDR3 reads TGTGCCAGCAGCTTCAACCGGGAGGGCCGGCAGTACTTC.

This clone came up many times. This chain uses TRBV28 with TRBJ1-6; 10 positions agree with TRBD1. The CDR3 runs to 12 residues. Germline loops: CDR1 MDHEN, CDR2 SYDVKM. With 4 bases clipped from V and 12 bases from J, the junction kept 0 bases outside the gene matches. Here the CDR3 DNA reads TGTGCCAGCAGTTGGACAGGGGGACCCCTCCACTTT. Its translation is CASSWTGGPLHF.

The chain links TRBV2 to TRBJ2-3, with a weak D call TRBD2 (5 bases). CDR1 and CDR2 from the germline V gene are SNHLY and FYNNEI. The length of the CDR3 is 14 residues. V was trimmed by 4 bases and J by 0 bases, leaving 8 bases between them. The CDR3 region is CASSGLTSTDTQYF. The CDR3 DNA reads TGTGCCAGCAGTGGACTAACTAGCACAGATACGCAGTATTTT.

The gene calls are TRBV7-9 and TRBJ2-7; 7 positions agree with TRBD2. CDR3 length: 18 amino acids. The J segment lost 0 bases and the V segment lost 5 bases, leaving 16 bases of the junction unmatched. Looked up from germline, CDR1 is SEHNR and CDR2 is FQNEAQ (reference sequence). The CDR3 region has the DNA TGTGCCAGCAGCCAAAACCGCGCGCGGGGGACGGCCTCCTACGAGCAGTACTTC. This sequence encodes CASSQNRARGTASYEQYF.

With respect to this clone: Other DNA sequences in this sample translate to the same CDR3. The rearrangement joins TRBV5-1 to TRBJ1-2; D is undetermined. CDR1 and CDR2 from the germline V gene are SGHRS and YFSETQ. Trimming cost V 0 bases and J 6 bases, with 6 bases left between them. This CDR3 has 12 amino acids. DNA for the CDR3: TGCGCCAGCAGCTTGGCGGGAGATGGCTACACCTTC. Its translation: CASSLAGDGYTF.

The chain couples TRBV15 to TRBJ1-3, with TRBD1 identical over 7 bases. The germline gives CDR1 LNHNV, CDR2 YYDKDF (reference sequence). V lost 10 bases, J lost 0 bases, and 9 bases stayed unmatched. The CDR3 is made up of 15 amino acids. The CDR3 DNA is TGTGCCATCACCCGGGACAGTGCCTCTGGAAACACCATATATTTT. Amino acids: CAITRDSASGNTIYF.

The J gene is TRBJ2-7, the V gene TRBV9; 8 bases align to TRBD1. Losses at the gene ends were 4 bases for V and 3 bases for J; bases not matched to a gene: 6. The CDR3 consists of 14 residues. Germline assignment: CDR1 SGDLS and CDR2 YYNGEE. The CDR3 DNA sequence: TGTGCCAGCAGCAATCCAGGACAGGGCTACGAGCAGTACTTC. It specifies CASSNPGQGYEQYF.

This rearrangement joins TRBV18 to TRBJ2-7; D not resolved. There are 17 residues in the CDR3. CDR1 KGHSH and CDR2 LQKENI come from the germline V gene. Trimming stripped 5 bases from V and 0 bases from J, with 20 bases between. The CDR3 is CASSTTARYPHSYEQYF. The CDR3 nucleotides read TGTGCCAGCTCAACTACCGCACGCTATCCCCACTCCTACGAGCAGTACTTC.

This chain connects TRBV30 to TRBJ2-1; TRBD2 agrees at 9 bases. The CDR3 consists of 20 residues. From germline, CDR1 is GTSNPN and CDR2 SVGIG (reference sequence). Unmatched junction bases numbered 17, after V lost 2 bases and J lost 0 bases. The CDR3 loop reads CAWSKTGTSSYQSSYNEQFF. Here the CDR3 DNA reads TGTGCCTGGAGTAAGACCGGGACTAGCAGCTATCAGAGCTCCTACAATGAGCAGTTCTTC.

The rearrangement links TRBV5-5 to TRBJ2-1, with D perhaps TRBD2 (5 bases). CDR3 length: 16 amino acids. Germline-derived CDR1 and CDR2 are SGHKS and YYEKEE (reference sequence). The germline V and J ends were trimmed by 0 bases and 2 bases, with 12 bases remaining between them. CDR3 bases: TGTGCCAGCAGCTTGGCCGGCGGGTCTGCCTACAATGAGCAGTTCTTC. Amino acids: CASSLAGGSAYNEQFF. The full variable domain, its missing parts supplied by reference TRBV5-5 and TRBJ2-1, is DAGVTQSPTHLIKTRGQQVTLRCSPISGHKSVSWYQQVLGQGPQFIFQYYEKEERGRGNFPDRFSARQFPNYSSELNVNALLLGDSALYLCASSLAGGSAYNEQFFGPGTRLTVL.

The chain carries TRBV5-1 and TRBJ1-1; D unresolved. Looked up from germline, CDR1 is SGHRS and CDR2 is YFSETQ. Trimming removed 4 bases from V and 1 base from J, with 8 bases in between. This CDR3 comprises 13 residues. This CDR3 reads CASSAQENTEAFF. As DNA, the CDR3 is TGCGCCAGCAGCGCCCAGGAGAACACTGAAGCTTTCTTT. The variable domain in full, with the rest retrieved from reference TRBV5-1 and TRBJ1-1, is KAGVTQTPRYLIKTRGQQVTLSCSPISGHRSVSWYQQTPGQGLQFLFEYFSETQRNKGNFPGRFSGRQFSNSRSEMNVSTLELGDSALYLCASSAQENTEAFFGQGTRLTVV.